This T cell receptor beta chain was found in a study of cytomegalovirus exposure and HLA in healthy donors. The CDR3 spans 13 residues. In germline, CDR1 is LGHNT, CDR2 FRNRAP. The junction had 9 bases not matched to a gene; V was cut back by 8 bases and J by 6 bases. Study-wide results and limits: Among CMV-associated TCR beta chains, most appeared HLA-restricted in a later analysis. V- and J-gene trimming in TCR beta was tied to a missense DCLRE1C variant by an analysis performed later. Later, an analysis found that common viral pathogens appeared to be linked with several of the most significant clusters.

Both 60 Vbeta primers and 13 Jbeta primers went into the PCR. In the original analysis: About 11 million of the roughly 80 million unique TCR beta chains counted in a later analysis were shared. The table came from immunoSEQ multiplex PCR; TCRdb's copy has only in-frame clones and leaves some out. The V and J calls and the clone size are those of that table, but D and trimming were determined from the DNA. The sample totals about 160,000 clones. A note on this clone: Its antigen is still unknown.

Specimen: PBMCs. The chain employs TRBV12-5 and TRBJ1-1; 7 nucleotides match TRBD1. The sequence came from a woman aged 55-70 years in good health and CMV-seronegative. CDR3 protein: CASKGAQVPEAFF. The CDR3 DNA is TGTGCTAGTAAGGGGGCGCAGGTACCTGAAGCTTTCTTT.